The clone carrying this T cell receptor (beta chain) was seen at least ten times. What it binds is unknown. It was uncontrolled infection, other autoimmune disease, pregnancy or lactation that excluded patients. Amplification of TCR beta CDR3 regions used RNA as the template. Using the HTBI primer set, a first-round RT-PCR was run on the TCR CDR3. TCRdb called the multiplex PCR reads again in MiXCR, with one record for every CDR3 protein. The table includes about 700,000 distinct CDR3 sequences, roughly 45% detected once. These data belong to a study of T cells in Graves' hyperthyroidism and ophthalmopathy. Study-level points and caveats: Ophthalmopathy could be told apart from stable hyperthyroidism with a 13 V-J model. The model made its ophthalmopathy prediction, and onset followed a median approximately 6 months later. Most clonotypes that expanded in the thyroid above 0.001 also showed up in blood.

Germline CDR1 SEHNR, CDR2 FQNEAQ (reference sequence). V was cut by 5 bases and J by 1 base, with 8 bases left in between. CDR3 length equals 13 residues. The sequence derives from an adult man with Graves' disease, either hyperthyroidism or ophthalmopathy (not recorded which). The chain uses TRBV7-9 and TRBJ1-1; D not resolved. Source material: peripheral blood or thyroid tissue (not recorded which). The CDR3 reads CASSPHGNTEAFF. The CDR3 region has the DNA TGTGCCAGCAGCCCCCACGGGAACACTGAAGCTTTCTTT.